This T cell receptor beta chain was obtained from a study of shared clonotypes between healthy human individuals. Assay used: immunoSEQ multiplex PCR; TCRdb lists only in-frame clones, some missing. Here the sample spans some 2,000,000 clones, 85% to 95% being singletons. This CDR3 region has 14 residues. V was pared by 4 bases and J by 8 bases, with 11 bases of the junction left unmatched. The germline V gene has CDR1 SGHRS and CDR2 YFSETQ. The sequenced material came from naive CD4+ T cells sorted from blood. The subset here: CD45RA+ positively selected. This receptor was obtained from a man in his late teens or twenties in good health. The chain employs TRBV5-1 and TRBJ1-2; TRBD1 matches 7 bases. The CDR3 DNA sequence: TGCGCCAGCAGCCAGTTGACAGGGTCGGAAGGCTACACCTTC. Residues: CASSQLTGSEGYTF.